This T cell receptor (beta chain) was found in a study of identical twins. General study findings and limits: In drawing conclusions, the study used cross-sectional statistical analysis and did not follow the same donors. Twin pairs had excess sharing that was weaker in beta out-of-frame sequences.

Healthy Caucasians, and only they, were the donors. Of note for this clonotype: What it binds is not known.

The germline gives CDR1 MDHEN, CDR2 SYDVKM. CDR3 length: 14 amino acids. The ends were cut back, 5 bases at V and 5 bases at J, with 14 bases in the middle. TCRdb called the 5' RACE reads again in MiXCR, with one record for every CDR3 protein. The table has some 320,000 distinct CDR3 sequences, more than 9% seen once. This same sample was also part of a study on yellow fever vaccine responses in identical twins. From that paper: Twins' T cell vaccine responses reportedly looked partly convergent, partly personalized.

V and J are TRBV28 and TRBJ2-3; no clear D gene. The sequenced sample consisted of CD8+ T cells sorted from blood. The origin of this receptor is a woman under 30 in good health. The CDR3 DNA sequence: TGTGCCAGCAGTCTCCCACACATAGGAGATACGCAGTATTTT. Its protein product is CASSLPHIGDTQYF.